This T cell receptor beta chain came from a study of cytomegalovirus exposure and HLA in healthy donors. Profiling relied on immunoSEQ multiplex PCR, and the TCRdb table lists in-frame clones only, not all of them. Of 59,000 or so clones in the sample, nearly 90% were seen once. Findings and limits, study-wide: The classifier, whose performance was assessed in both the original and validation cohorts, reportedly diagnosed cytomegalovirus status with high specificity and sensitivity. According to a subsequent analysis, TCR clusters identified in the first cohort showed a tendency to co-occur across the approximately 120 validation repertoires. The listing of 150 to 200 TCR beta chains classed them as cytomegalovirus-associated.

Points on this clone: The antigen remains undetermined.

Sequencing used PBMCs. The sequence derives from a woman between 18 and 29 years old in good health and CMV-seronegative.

Here the CDR3 reads CASSIDSGRGRGTEAFF. DNA of the CDR3: TGTGCCAGTAGTATAGATTCTGGCAGGGGGCGCGGCACTGAAGCTTTCTTT. The chain has TRBV19 and TRBJ1-1, with 8 bases aligning to TRBD1. V was clipped by 0 bases and J by 4 bases; unmatched bases: 10. The CDR3 loop spans 17 amino acids. Germline V lookup: CDR1 LNHDA, CDR2 SQIVND (reference sequence).